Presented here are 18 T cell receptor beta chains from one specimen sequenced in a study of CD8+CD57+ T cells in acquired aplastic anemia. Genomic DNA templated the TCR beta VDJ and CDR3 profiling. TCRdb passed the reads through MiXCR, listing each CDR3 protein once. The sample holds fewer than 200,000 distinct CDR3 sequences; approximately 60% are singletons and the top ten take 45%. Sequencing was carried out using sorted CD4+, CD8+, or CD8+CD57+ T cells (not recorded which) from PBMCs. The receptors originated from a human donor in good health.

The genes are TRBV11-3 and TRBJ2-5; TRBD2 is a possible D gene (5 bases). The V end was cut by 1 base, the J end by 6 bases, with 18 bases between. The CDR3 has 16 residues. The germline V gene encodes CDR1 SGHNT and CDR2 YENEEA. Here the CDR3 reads CASSLVSTVGIQTQYF. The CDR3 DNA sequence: TGTGCCAGCAGCTTAGTAAGCACAGTCGGGATTCAGACCCAGTACTTC.

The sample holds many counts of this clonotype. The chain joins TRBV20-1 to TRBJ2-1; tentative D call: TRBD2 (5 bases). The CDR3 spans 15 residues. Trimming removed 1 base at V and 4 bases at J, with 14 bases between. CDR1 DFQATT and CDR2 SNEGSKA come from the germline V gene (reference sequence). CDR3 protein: CSARGDEGEYNEQFF. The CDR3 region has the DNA TGCAGTGCTAGAGGTGACGAGGGAGAGTACAATGAGCAGTTCTTC.

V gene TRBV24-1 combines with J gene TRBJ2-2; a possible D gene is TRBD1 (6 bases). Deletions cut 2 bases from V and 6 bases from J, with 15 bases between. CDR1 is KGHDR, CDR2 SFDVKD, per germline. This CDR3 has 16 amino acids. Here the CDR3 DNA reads TGTGCCACCAGTGATTCGATCAGGGGAAGTGCCGGGGAGCTGTTTTTT. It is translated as CATSDSIRGSAGELFF.

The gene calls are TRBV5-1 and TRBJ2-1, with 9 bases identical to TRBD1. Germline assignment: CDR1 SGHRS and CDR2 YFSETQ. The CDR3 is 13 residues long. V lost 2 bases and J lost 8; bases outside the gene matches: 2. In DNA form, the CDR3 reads TGCGCCAGCAGCTTCCGACAGGGGGATGAGCAGTTCTTC. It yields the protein CASSFRQGDEQFF.

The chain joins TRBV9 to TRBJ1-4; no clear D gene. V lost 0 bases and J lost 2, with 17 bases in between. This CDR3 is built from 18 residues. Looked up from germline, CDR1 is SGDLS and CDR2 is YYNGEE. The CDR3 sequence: CASSVGLGRASTNEKLFF. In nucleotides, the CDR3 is TGTGCCAGCAGCGTAGGGTTAGGAAGGGCCTCGACTAATGAAAAACTGTTTTTT.

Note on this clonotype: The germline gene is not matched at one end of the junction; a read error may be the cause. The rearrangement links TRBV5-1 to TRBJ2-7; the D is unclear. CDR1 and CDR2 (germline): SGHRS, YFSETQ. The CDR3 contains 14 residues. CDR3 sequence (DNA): TGTGCCAGCAGCGTAGTCGGCAGCTCCTACGAGCAGTACTTC. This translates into CASSVVGSSYEQYF. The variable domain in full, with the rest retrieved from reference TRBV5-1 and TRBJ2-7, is KAGVTQTPRYLIKTRGQQVTLSCSPISGHRSVSWYQQTPGQGLQFLFEYFSETQRNKGNFPGRFSGRQFSNSRSEMNVSTLELGDSALYLCASSVVGSSYEQYFGPGTRLTVT.

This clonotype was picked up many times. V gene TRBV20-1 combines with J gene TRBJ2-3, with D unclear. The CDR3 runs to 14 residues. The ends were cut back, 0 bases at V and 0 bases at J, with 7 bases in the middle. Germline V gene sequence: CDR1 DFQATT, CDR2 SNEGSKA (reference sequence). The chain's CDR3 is CSARDLASTDTQYF. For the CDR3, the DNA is TGCAGTGCTAGAGATTTGGCTAGCACAGATACGCAGTATTTT.

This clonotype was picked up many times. CDR3 amino acids: CASSLTLPGQAGYEQYF. The DNA of the CDR3 is TGTGCCAGCAGCTTAACCCTCCCGGGACAGGCGGGCTACGAGCAGTACTTC. The chain recombines TRBV7-6 with TRBJ2-7; 8 positions agree with TRBD1. Trimming took 2 bases from V and 3 from J; bases not matched to a gene: 12. From germline, CDR1 is SGHVS and CDR2 FNYEAQ. CDR3 size: 17 residues.

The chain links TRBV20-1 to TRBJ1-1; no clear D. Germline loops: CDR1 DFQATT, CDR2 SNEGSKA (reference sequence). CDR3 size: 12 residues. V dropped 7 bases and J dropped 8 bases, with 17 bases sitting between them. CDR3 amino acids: CSGAKENYEAFF. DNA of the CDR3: TGCAGTGGAGCAAAAGAGAATTACGAAGCTTTCTTT.

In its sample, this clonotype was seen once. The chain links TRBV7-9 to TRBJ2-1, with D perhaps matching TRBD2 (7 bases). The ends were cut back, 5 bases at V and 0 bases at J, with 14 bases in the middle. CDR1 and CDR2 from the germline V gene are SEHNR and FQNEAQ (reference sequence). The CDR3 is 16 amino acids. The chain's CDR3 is CASSLGGGHSYNEQFF. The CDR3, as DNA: TGTGCCAGCAGCCTGGGCGGGGGACACTCCTACAATGAGCAGTTCTTC.

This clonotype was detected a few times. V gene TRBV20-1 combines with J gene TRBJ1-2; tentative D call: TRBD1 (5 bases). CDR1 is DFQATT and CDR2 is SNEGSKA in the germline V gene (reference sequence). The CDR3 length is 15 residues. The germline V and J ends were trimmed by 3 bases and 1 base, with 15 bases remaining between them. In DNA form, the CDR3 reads TGCAGTGCTAGGGCGGGACCGCGAAGTAACTATGGCTACACCTTC. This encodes CSARAGPRSNYGYTF.

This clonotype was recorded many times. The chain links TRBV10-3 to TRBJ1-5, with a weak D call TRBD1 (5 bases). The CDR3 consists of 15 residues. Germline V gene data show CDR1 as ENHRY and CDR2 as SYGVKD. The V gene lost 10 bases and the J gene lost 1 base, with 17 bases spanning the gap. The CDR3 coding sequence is TGTGCCACCCGGGACGAACTGGAGAGCAATCAGCCCCAGCATTTT. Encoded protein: CATRDELESNQPQHF.

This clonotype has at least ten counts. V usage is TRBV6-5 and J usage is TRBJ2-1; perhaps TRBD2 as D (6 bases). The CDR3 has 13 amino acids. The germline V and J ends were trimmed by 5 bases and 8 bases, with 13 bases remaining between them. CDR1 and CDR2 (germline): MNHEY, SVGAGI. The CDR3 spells CASSLLTSHEQFF. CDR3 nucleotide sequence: TGTGCCAGCAGTCTCCTGACTAGTCATGAGCAGTTCTTC.

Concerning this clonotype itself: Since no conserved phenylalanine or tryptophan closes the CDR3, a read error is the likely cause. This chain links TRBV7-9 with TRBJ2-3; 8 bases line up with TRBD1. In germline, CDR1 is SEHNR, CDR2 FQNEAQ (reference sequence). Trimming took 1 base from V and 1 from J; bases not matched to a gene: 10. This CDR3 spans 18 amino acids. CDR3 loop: CASSLVSWTGSGTDTQYL. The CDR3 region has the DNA TGTGCCAGCAGCTTAGTCAGCTGGACAGGGTCGGGCACAGATACGCAGTATCTT.

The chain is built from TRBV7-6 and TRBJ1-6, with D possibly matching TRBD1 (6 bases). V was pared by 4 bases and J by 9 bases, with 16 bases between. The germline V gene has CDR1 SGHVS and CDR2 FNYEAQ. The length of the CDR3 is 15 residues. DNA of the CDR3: TGTGCCAGCAGCTCCACGGGGGGCGGAATTTCACCCCTCCACTTT. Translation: CASSSTGGGISPLHF. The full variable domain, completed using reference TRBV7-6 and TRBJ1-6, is GAGVSQSPRYKVTKRGQDVALRCDPISGHVSLYWYRQALGQGPEFLTYFNYEAQQDKSGLPNDRFSAERPEGSISTLTIQRTEQRDSAMYRCASSSTGGGISPLHFGNGTRLTVT.

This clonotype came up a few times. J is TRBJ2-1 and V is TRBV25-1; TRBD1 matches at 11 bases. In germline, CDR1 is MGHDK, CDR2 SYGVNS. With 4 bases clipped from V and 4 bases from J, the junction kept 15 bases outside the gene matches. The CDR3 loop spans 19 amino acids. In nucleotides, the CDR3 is TGTGCCAGCAGTGCTAGAGAGGACAGGGGGCCCGGGTCGTACAATGAGCAGTTCTTC. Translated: CASSAREDRGPGSYNEQFF.

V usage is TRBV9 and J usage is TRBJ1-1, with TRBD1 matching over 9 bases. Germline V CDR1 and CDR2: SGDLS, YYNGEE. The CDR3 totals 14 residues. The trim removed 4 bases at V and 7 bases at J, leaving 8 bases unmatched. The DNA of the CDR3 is TGTGCCAGCAGCCTCGCCCCGGACAGGGGTGAAGCTTTCTTT. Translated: CASSLAPDRGEAFF.

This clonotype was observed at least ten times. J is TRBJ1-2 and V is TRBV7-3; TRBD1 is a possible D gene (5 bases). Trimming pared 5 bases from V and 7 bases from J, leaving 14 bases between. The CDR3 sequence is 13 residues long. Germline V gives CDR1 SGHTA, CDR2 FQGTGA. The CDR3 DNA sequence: TGTGCCAGCAGCACCGGGACCGGCGGTGGCTACACCTTC. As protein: CASSTGTGGGYTF. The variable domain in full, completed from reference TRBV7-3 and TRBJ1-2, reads GAGVSQTPSNKVTEKGKYVELRCDPISGHTALYWYRQSLGQGPEFLIYFQGTGAADDSGLPNDRFFAVRPEGSVSTLKIQRTERGDSAVYLCASSTGTGGGYTFGSGTRLTVV.